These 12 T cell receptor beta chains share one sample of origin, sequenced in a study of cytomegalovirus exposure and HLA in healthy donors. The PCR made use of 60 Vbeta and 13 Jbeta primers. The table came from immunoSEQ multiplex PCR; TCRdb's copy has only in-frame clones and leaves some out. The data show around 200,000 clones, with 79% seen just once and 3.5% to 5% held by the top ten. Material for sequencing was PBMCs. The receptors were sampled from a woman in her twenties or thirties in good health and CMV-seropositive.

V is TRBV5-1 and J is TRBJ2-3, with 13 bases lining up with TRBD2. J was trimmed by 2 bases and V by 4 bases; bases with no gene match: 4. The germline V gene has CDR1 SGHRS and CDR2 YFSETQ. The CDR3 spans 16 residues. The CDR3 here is CASSQGTSGITDTQYF. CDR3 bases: TGCGCCAGCAGCCAAGGGACTAGCGGGATCACAGATACGCAGTATTTT.

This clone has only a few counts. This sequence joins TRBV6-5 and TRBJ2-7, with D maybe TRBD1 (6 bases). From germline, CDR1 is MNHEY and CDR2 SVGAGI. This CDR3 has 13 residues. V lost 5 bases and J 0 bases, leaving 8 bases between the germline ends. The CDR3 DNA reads TGTGCCAGCAGTCTAGGGGGCTCCTACGAGCAGTACTTC. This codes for CASSLGGSYEQYF.

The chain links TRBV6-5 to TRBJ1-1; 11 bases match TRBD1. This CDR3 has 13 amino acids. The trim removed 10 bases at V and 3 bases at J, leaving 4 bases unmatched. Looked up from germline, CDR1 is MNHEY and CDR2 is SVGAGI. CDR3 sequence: CATRGQGDTEAFF. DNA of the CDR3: TGTGCCACCCGGGGACAGGGGGACACTGAAGCTTTCTTT.

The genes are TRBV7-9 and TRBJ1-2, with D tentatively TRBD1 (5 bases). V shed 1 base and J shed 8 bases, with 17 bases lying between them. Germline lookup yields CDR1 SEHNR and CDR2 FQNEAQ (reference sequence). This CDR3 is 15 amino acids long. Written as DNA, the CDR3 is TGTGCCAGCAGCTTAGGGGGGGACTCGCGTAGGGGCTACACCTTC. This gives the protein CASSLGGDSRRGYTF.

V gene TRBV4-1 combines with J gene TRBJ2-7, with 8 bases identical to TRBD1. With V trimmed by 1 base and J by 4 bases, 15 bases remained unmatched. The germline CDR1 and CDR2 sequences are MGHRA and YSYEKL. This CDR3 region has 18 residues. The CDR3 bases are TGCGCCAGCAGCCAAGGACTTAGGGACAGGTACCGCGGGTACGAGCAGTACTTC. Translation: CASSQGLRDRYRGYEQYF.

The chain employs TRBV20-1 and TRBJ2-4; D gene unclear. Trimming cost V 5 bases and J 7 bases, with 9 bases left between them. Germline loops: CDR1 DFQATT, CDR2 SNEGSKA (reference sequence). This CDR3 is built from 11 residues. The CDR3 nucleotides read TGCAGTGCTCAGGATAGGAACATTCAGTACTTC. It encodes CSAQDRNIQYF.

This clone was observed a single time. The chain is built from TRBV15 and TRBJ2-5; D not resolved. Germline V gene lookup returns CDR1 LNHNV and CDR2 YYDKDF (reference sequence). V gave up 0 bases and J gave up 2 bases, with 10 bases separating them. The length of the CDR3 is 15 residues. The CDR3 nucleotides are TGTGCCACCAGCAGAGAAGGCACAGTTCAAGAGACCCAGTACTTC. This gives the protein CATSREGTVQETQYF.

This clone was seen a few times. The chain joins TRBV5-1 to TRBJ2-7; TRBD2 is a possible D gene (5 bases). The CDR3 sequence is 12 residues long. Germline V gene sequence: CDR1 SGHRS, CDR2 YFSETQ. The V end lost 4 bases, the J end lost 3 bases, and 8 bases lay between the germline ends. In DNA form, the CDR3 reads TGCGCCAGCAGCCCGGGATTCTACGAGCAGTACTTC. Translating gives CASSPGFYEQYF. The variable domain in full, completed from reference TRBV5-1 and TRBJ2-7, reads KAGVTQTPRYLIKTRGQQVTLSCSPISGHRSVSWYQQTPGQGLQFLFEYFSETQRNKGNFPGRFSGRQFSNSRSEMNVSTLELGDSALYLCASSPGFYEQYFGPGTRLTVT.

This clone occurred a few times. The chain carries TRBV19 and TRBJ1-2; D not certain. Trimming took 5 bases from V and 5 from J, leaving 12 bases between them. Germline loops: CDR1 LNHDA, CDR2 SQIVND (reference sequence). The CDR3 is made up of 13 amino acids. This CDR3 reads CASSSFTTYGYTF. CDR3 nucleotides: TGTGCCAGTAGTTCATTTACGACATATGGCTACACCTTC. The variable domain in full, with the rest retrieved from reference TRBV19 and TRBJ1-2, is DGGITQSPKYLFRKEGQNVTLSCEQNLNHDAMYWYRQDPGQGLRLIYYSQIVNDFQKGDIAEGYSVSREKKESFPLTVTSAQKNPTAFYLCASSSFTTYGYTFGSGTRLTVV.

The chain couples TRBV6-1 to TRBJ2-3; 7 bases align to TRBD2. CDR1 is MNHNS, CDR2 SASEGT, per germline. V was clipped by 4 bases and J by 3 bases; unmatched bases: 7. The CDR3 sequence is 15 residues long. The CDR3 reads CASSGQRDATDTQYF. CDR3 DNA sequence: TGTGCCAGCAGTGGCCAGCGGGACGCAACAGATACGCAGTATTTT.

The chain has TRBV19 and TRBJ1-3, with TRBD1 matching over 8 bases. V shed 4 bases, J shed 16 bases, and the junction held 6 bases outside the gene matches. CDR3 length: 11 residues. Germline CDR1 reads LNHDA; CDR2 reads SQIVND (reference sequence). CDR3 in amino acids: CASSKGQGVYF. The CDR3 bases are TGTGCCAGTAGTAAAGGACAGGGTGTTTATTTT.

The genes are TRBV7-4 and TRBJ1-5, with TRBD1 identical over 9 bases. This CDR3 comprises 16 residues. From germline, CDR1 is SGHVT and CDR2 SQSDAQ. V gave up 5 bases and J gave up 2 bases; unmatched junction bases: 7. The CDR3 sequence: CASSDRTGEGNQPQHF. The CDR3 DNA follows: TGTGCCAGCAGCGACCGGACAGGGGAGGGCAATCAGCCCCAGCATTTT.